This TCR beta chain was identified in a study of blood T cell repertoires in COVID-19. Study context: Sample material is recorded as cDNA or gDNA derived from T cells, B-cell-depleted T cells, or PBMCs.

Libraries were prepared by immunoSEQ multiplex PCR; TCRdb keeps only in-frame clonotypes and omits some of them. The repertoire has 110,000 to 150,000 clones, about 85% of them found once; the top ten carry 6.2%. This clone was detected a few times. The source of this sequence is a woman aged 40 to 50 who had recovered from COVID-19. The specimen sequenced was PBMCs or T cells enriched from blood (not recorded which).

The CDR3 loop is CASSLRGREAEAFF. In DNA form, the CDR3 reads TGTGCCAGCAGTTTAAGGGGCAGGGAGGCTGAAGCTTTCTTT. This rearrangement joins TRBV28 to TRBJ1-1, with a tentative D call TRBD1 (5 bases). Germline assignment: CDR1 MDHEN and CDR2 SYDVKM. This CDR3 contains 14 residues. Deletions cut 2 bases from V and 6 bases from J, with 13 bases between.